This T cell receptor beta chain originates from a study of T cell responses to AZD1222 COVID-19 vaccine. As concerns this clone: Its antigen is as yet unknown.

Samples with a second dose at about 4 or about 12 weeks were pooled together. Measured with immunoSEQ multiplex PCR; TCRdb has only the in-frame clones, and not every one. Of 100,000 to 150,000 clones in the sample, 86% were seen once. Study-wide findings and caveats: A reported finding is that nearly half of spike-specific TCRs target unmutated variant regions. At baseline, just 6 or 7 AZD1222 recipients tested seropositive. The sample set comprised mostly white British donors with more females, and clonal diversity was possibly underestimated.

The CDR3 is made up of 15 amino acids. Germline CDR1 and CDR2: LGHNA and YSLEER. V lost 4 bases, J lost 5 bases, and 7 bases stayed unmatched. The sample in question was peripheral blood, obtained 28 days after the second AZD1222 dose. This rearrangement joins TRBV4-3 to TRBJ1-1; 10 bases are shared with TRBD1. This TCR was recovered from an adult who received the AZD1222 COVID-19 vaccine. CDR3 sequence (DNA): TGCGCCAGCAGCCTTTCGACAGGGGGCGCGACTGAAGCTTTCTTT. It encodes CASSLSTGGATEAFF.